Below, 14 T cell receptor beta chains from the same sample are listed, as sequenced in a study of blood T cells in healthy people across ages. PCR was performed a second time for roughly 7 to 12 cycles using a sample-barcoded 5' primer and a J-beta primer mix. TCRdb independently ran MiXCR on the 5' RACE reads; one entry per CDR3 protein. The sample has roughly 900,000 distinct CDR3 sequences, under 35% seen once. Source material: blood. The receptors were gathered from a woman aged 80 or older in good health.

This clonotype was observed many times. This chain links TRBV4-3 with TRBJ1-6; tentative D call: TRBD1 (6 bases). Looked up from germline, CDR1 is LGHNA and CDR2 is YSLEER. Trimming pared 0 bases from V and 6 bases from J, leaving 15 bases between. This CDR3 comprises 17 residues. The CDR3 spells CASSQEGIRGANSPLHF. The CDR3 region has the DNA TGCGCCAGCAGCCAAGAAGGCATCCGGGGGGCTAATTCACCCCTCCACTTT.

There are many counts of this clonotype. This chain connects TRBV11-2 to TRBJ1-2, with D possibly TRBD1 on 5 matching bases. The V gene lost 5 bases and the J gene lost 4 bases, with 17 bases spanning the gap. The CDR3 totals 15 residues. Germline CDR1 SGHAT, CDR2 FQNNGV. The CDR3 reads CASSPNQGTFYGYTF. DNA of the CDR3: TGTGCCAGCAGCCCTAACCAGGGTACATTCTATGGCTACACCTTC.

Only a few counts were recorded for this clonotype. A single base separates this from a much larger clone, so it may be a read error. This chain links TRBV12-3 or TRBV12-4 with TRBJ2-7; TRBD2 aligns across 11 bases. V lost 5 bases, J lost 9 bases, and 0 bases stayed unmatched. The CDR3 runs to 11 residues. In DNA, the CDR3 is TGTGCCAGCAGTACTAGCGGGGGGCAGTACTTC. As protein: CASSTSGGQYF.

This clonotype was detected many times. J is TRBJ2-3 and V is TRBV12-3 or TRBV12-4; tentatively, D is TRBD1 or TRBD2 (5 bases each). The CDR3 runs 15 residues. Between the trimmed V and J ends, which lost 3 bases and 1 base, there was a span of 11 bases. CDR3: CASSFRQGRTDTQYF. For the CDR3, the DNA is TGTGCCAGCAGTTTTCGCCAGGGACGCACAGATACGCAGTATTTT.

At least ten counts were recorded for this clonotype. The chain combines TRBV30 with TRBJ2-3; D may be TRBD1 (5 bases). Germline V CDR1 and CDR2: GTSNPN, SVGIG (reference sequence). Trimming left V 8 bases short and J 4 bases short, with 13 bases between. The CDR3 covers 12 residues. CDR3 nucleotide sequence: TGTGCCCATCGTGGGGCGGCAGATACGCAGTATTTT. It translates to CAHRGAADTQYF. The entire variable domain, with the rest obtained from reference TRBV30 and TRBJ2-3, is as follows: SQTIHQWPATLVQPVGSPLSLECTVEGTSNPNLYWYRQAAGRGLQLLFYSVGIGQISSEVPQNLSASRPQDRQFILSSKKLLLSDSGFYLCAHRGAADTQYFGPGTRLTVL.

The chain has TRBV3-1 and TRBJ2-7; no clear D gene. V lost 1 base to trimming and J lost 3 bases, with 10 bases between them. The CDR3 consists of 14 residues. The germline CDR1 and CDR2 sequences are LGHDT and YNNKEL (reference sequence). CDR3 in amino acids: CASSQGTIRYEQYF. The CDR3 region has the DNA TGTGCCAGCAGCCAAGGGACCATCCGCTACGAGCAGTACTTC.

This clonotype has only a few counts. CDR3 region: CASSLRDTRGKFRNTEAFF. CDR3 nucleotides: TGTGCCAGCAGTCTCCGGGACACCCGGGGGAAGTTCAGGAACACTGAAGCTTTCTTT. V usage is TRBV27 and J usage is TRBJ1-1; possibly TRBD1 for D (6 bases). Trimming removed 5 bases from V and 1 base from J, with 26 bases in between. CDR3 length: 19 amino acids. CDR1 and CDR2 from the germline V gene are MNHEY and SMNVEV (reference sequence).

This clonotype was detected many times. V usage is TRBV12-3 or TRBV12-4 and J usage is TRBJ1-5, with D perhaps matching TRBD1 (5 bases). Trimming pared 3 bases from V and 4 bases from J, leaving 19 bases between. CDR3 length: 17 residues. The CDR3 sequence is CASSLKAETVLNQPQHF. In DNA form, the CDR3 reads TGTGCCAGCAGTTTGAAAGCGGAGACAGTTCTAAATCAGCCCCAGCATTTT.

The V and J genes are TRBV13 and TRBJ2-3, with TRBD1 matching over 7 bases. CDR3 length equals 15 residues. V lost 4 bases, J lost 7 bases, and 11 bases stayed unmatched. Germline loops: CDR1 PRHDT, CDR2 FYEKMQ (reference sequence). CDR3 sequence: CASSSRTGLTNTQYF. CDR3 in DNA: TGTGCCAGCAGCTCGAGGACAGGTCTTACGAATACGCAGTATTTT.

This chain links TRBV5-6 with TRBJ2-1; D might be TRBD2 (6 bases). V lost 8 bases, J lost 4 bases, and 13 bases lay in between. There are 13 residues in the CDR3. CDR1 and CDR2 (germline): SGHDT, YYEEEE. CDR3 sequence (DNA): TGTGCCAGAAGCCTGGGAGGTTACAATGAGCAGTTCTTC. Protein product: CARSLGGYNEQFF. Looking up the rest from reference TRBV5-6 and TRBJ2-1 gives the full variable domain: DAGVTQSPTHLIKTRGQQVTLRCSPKSGHDTVSWYQQALGQGPQFIFQYYEEEERQRGNFPDRFSGHQFPNYSSELNVNALLLGDSALYLCARSLGGYNEQFFGPGTRLTVL.

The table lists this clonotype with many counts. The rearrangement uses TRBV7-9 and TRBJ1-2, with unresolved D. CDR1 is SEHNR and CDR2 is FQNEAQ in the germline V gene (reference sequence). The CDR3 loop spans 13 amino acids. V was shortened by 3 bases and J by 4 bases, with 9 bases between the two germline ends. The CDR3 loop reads CASSLDPFYGYTF. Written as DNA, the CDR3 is TGTGCCAGCAGCTTGGACCCCTTCTATGGCTACACCTTC.

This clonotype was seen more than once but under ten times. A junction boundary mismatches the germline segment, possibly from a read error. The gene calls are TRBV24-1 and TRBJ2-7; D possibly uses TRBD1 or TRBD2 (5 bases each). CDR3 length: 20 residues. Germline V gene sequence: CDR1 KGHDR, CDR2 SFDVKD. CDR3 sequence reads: CAASDLRDEGPPPQAYEQYF. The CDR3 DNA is TGTGCCGCCAGTGATTTACGAGATGAGGGGCCGCCGCCCCAGGCCTACGAGCAGTACTTC.

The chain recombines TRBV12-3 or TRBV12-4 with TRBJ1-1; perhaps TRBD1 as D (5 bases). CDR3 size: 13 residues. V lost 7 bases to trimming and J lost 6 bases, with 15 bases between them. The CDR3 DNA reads TGTGCCAGCACCCCGACAGAGGAGGCTGAAGCTTTCTTT. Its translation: CASTPTEEAEAFF.

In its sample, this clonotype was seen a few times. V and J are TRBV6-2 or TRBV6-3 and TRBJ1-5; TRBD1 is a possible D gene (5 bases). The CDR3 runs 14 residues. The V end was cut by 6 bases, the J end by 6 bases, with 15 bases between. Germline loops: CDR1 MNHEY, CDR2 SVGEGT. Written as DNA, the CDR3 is TGTGCCAGCAGGCCTACGGGGGGAAGTCAGCCCCAGCATTTT. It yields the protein CASRPTGGSQPQHF.